This TCR beta chain emerged from a study of CD8+CD57+ T cells in acquired aplastic anemia. In this sample, this clonotype turned up once. Germline trimming cut 11 bases from V and 6 bases from J; bases unmatched to any gene: 1. This CDR3 has 11 residues. The germline V gene has CDR1 SNHLY and CDR2 FYNNEI. Before being chosen for sequencing, patients had shown CD8+CD57+ cell expansion by flow cytometry. Investigators profiled TCR beta VDJ and CDR3 from genomic DNA template. TCRdb reanalysed the reads using MiXCR and keeps one entry per CDR3 protein. The sample has 150,000 to 200,000 distinct CDR3 sequences, about 50% seen once.

V is TRBV2 and J is TRBJ2-2, with 9 bases matching TRBD1. This receptor was identified in a human donor with aplastic anemia. Sequenced sample: sorted CD4+, CD8+, or CD8+CD57+ T cells (not recorded which) from PBMCs. For the CDR3, the DNA is TGTGCCGGACAGGGGTCCGGGGAGCTGTTTTTT. Protein product: CAGQGSGELFF.